The entry that follows covers one TCR beta chain sequence. TCRdb's table, derived via immunoSEQ multiplex PCR, lists solely in-frame clones and lacks some. The data show over 200,000 clones, about 88% seen once. CDR3 length: 17 residues. Trimming removed 3 bases from V and 1 base from J; junction bases left unmatched: 8. CDR1 SGDLS and CDR2 YYNGEE come from the germline V gene. The sample comes from a study of blood T cell repertoires in COVID-19. This chain connects TRBV9 to TRBJ2-2; 8 nucleotides agree with TRBD2. This sequence originates from a man aged 35 to 55 with active or convalescent COVID-19. The sample was peripheral blood. CDR3 sequence reads: CASSERGGLENTGELFF. The CDR3, as DNA: TGTGCCAGCAGCGAGAGGGGGGGACTAGAGAACACCGGGGAGCTGTTTTTT.